These T cell receptor beta chains were read from a single sample in a study of long-term antiretroviral therapy in people with HIV. Measured with immunoSEQ multiplex PCR; TCRdb has only the in-frame clones, and not every one. The sample gives about 28,000 clones, 86% of which show up once; around 5% is in the top ten. The source material was unsorted PBMCs, sampled 0.8 years after starting antiretroviral therapy. These receptors were obtained from a woman aged 25 to 39 with HIV. The CDR3 runs from the conserved cysteine through the conserved F or W. Each record gives: CDR3 length, clone size, J gene, D gene, V gene, CDR3 DNA, CDR3 protein. D genes are given only for firm matches. The listing skips clone size in some rows; elsewhere it reads once, few, many or a size class.

15 - TRBJ2-5 TRBD1 TRBV5-1 TGCGCCAGCAGCTTGGTCGACAGGGAGCAAGAGACCCAGTACTTC CASSLVDREQETQYF
13 - TRBJ2-1 - TRBV7-9 TGTGCCAGCAGTTCGCTTATCTGGCCTGAGCAGTTCTTC CASSSLIWPEQFF
13 - TRBJ1-2 - TRBV18 TGTGCCAGCTCACCGAGCGACACACGCGGCTACACCTTC CASSPSDTRGYTF
19 - TRBJ2-1 TRBD2 TRBV5-6 TGTGCCAGCAGCTTGGGCCTAGCGGGGGGGCCAATGGAGGACAATGAGCAGTTCTTC CASSLGLAGGPMEDNEQFF
15 - TRBJ2-4 - TRBV5-1 TGCGCCAGCAGCTTGTTGCCAGGGGCGGAAAACATTCAGTACTTC CASSLLPGAENIQYF
14 - TRBJ2-7 TRBD2 TRBV9 TGTGCCAGCAGCGCTAGCGGGGCCCCCCTCGAGCAGTACTTC CASSASGAPLEQYF
14 - TRBJ1-2 TRBD1 TRBV6-5 TGTGCCAGCAGCCGCGGGGACAGGCCGGAAGGCTACACCTTC CASSRGDRPEGYTF
12 - TRBJ1-5 - TRBV19 TGTGCCAGTAGTATAGTAGGGAAGGCCCAGCATTTT CASSIVGKAQHF
15 - TRBJ1-6 - TRBV5-1 TGCGCCAGCGCCCAGGGACCCCCCGGGGGTTCACCCCTCCACTTT CASAQGPPGGSPLHF
16 - TRBJ2-1 - TRBV30 TGTGCCTGGAGTGTCTCTAAGATTGGGGGGTACAATGAGCAGTTCTTC CAWSVSKIGGYNEQFF
24 - TRBJ1-4 TRBD1 TRBV14 TGTGCCAGCAGCCAATTTAAGTGGGTCCGAGGGACAGGGAGAAAACTGGGCCCCCATGAAAAACTGTTTTTT CASSQFKWVRGTGRKLGPHEKLFF
14 - TRBJ2-1 - TRBV2 TGTGCCAGCGATAAAGGTGGGGCCTACAATGAGCAGTTCTTC CASDKGGAYNEQFF
17 - TRBJ1-1 - TRBV25-1 TGTGCCAGCAGTGAAAACAGAGGGGGGCGAGGAAACACTGAAGCTTTCTTT CASSENRGGRGNTEAFF
15 - TRBJ1-5 - TRBV12-5 TGTGCTAGTGGTTTGGTCGGTCGTCGCGGACAGCCCCAGCATTTT CASGLVGRRGQPQHF
14 - TRBJ2-2 - TRBV6-5 TGTGCCAGCAGTTACTTCGATAACACCGGGGAGCTGTTTTTT CASSYFDNTGELFF
13 - TRBJ2-4 - TRBV21-1 TGTGCCAGCAGCAAAGAACCGGAGAGGCTTCAGTACTTC CASSKEPERLQYF
14 - TRBJ1-1 - TRBV6-1 TGTGCCAGCAGTGTGAGTAGTCAATGGACTGAAGCTTTCTTT CASSVSSQWTEAFF
15 few TRBJ1-1 - TRBV5-4 TGTGCCAGCAGCCTGGGGCGGATTATGAACACTGAAGCTTTCTTT CASSLGRIMNTEAFF
15 - TRBJ1-2 - TRBV2 TGTGCCAGTGTACAGGAACTCGGGGATAACTATGGCTACACCTTC CASVQELGDNYGYTF
15 few TRBJ1-5 TRBD1 TRBV27 TGTGCCAGCAGGCTCGGGACAGCCGACAATCAGCCCCAGCATTTT CASRLGTADNQPQHF
16 few TRBJ2-7 TRBD1 TRBV4-2 TGTGCCAGCAGCCAAGGGGACAGCCGCTCATCCTACGAGCAGTACTTC CASSQGDSRSSYEQYF
13 - TRBJ1-2 TRBD1 TRBV6-5 TGTGCCAGCAGAAAACAGGGGGGAGAGGGCTACACCTTC CASRKQGGEGYTF
15 once TRBJ2-3 - TRBV4-2 TGTGCCAGCAGCCAAGAGGGCAATTCTAGGGTAACGCAGTATTTT CASSQEGNSRVTQYF
17 once TRBJ1-5 - TRBV19 TGTGCCAGTAGTATGATTGGGGGATCCACGGACAATCAGCCCCAGCATTTT CASSMIGGSTDNQPQHF
15 - TRBJ1-2 TRBD1 TRBV2 TGTGCCAGCAGCCTAAAAGGGGGCTCGAACTATGGCTACACCTTC CASSLKGGSNYGYTF
15 - TRBJ1-1 TRBD1 TRBV6-1 TGTGCCAGCAGTGCAAGACAGGGGACGAACACTGAAGCTTTCTTT CASSARQGTNTEAFF
16 - TRBJ2-6 - TRBV10-3 TGTGCCATCAGTGAGTCGCGGAAGTCTGGGGCCAACGTCCTGACTTTC CAISESRKSGANVLTF
14 - TRBJ2-5 TRBD2 TRBV7-8 TGTGCCAGCAGCTCCGCGGGGGGTCAAGAGACCCAGTACTTC CASSSAGGQETQYF
13 - TRBJ2-7 - TRBV14 TGTGCCAGCAGCCCCCTTCGTGTGGCCGAGCAGTACTTC CASSPLRVAEQYF
13 - TRBJ2-2 - TRBV2 TGTGCCAGCAGTGATTCGGCTACCGGGGAGCTGTTTTTT CASSDSATGELFF
15 - TRBJ2-2 - TRBV5-5 TGTGCCAGCAGCCCCCCCCAGGGGTGGACCGGGGAGCTGTTTTTT CASSPPQGWTGELFF
16 - TRBJ2-7 - TRBV27 TGTGCCAGCAGATCATATCGGGCCGAGAGGGGGAACGAGCAGTACTTC CASRSYRAERGNEQYF
14 - TRBJ2-3 - TRBV6-4 TGTGCCAGCAGTGTAAGACTGGGCACAGATACGCAGTATTTT CASSVRLGTDTQYF
15 - TRBJ2-3 TRBD2 TRBV30 TGTGCCTGGAGTGCTCTACTACTAGCGGGGGGTAGCTTGTATTTT CAWSALLLAGGSLYF
12 - TRBJ2-1 - TRBV14 TGTGCCAGCAGTCTGGAAACCAATGAGCAGTTCTTC CASSLETNEQFF
15 once TRBJ2-3 TRBD2 TRBV4-2 TGTGCCAGCAGCCGCCAGCGGGGGGGCACAGATACGCAGTATTTT CASSRQRGGTDTQYF
16 once TRBJ2-1 - TRBV5-5 TGTGCCAGCAGCTTGGGGGAAGGTCCGTCCTACAATGAGCAGTTCTTC CASSLGEGPSYNEQFF
12 - TRBJ2-1 - TRBV2 TGTGCCAGCAGTGAAGAAGGGAGGACCCGTTTCTTC CASSEEGRTRFF
12 - TRBJ1-1 TRBD1 TRBV7-8 TGTGCCAGCAGCTTCCAGACAGGGGTCGCTTTCTTT CASSFQTGVAFF
15 - TRBJ1-2 - TRBV4-1 TGCGCCAGCAGCCAAGATTTCGGGGGAAACTATGGCTACACCTTC CASSQDFGGNYGYTF
15 - TRBJ2-3 TRBD1 TRBV5-1 TGCGCCAGCAGCTTGGCAGGGACAGGGACAGATACGCAGTATTTT CASSLAGTGTDTQYF
15 - TRBJ1-3 - TRBV30 TGTGCCTGGAGTCTGGGGGGAGGCTCTGGAAACACCATATATTTT CAWSLGGGSGNTIYF
13 - TRBJ2-1 - TRBV4-1 TGCGCCAGCCGAGGCAGCACCTACAATGAGCAGTTCTTC CASRGSTYNEQFF
17 - TRBJ1-6 - TRBV2 TGTGCCAGCAGTGACTTGGGCGGAACGTCCTATAATTCACCCCTCCACTTT CASSDLGGTSYNSPLHF
11 - TRBJ2-5 - TRBV6-1 TGTGCCAGCAGCTCATTCGGGACCCAGTACTTC CASSSFGTQYF
15 - TRBJ1-5 - TRBV5-1 TGCGCCAGCAGCTCAGGGACCTCGGGCAATCAGCCCCAGCATTTT CASSSGTSGNQPQHF
17 - TRBJ1-3 - TRBV4-1 TGCGCCAGCAGCCAAGATCGGCAACCATGGGACGGAAACACCATATATTTT CASSQDRQPWDGNTIYF
16 once TRBJ2-2 TRBD2 TRBV27 TGTGCCAGCAGTCCCACTAGCGGGGGAGGGGGCGGGGAGCTGTTTTTT CASSPTSGGGGGELFF
14 - TRBJ2-1 TRBD2 TRBV7-3 TGTGCCAGCAGCTTGAGCGGGGGGCGCGATGAGCAGTTCTTC CASSLSGGRDEQFF
16 medium-sized TRBJ2-1 TRBD2 TRBV19 TGTGCCAGTAGTATACTAGCGGGGGGGTCCAGGAATGAGCAGTTCTTC CASSILAGGSRNEQFF
17 - TRBJ1-3 TRBD1 TRBV28 TGTGCCAGCAGCCATCCTTACAGGGGCGTCTCAGGAAACACCATATATTTT CASSHPYRGVSGNTIYF
20 - TRBJ2-3 TRBD2 TRBV12-5 TGTGCTAGTGGTTTGGTACCAGTGCATTTCGGGGGGGGGTCGTCAGATACGCAGTATTTT CASGLVPVHFGGGSSDTQYF
17 - TRBJ2-6 TRBD1 TRBV18 TGTGCCAGCTCACCGGGACAGGGCGTTTGGGGGGCCAACGTCCTGACTTTC CASSPGQGVWGANVLTF